These T cell receptor beta chains were read from a single sample in a study of beta chain features in type 1 diabetes. Assay used: immunoSEQ multiplex PCR; TCRdb lists only in-frame clones, some missing. The sample consists of about 300,000 clones, approximately 8% of them appearing once. Sequenced input: central memory CD4+ T cells from blood. These receptors all come from a woman aged 18-29 years in good health. CDR3s include the opening cysteine and the closing phenylalanine or tryptophan. Fields, in order: J gene, clone size, D gene, V gene, CDR3 protein, CDR3 DNA. The D gene is left open where the match is weak. Clone size is stated in some rows and not others, as once, few, many or a class when expanded.

TRBJ1-1	NA	NA	TRBV4-2	CASSQGQGSTEAFF	TGTGCCAGCAGCCAAGGGCAGGGTAGCACTGAAGCTTTCTTT
TRBJ1-4	few	NA	TRBV5-8	CASSFGEEKLFF	TGTGCCAGCAGCTTCGGCGAGGAAAAACTGTTTTTT
TRBJ1-1	few	TRBD1	TRBV6-5	CASSRYRGVNTEAFF	TGTGCCAGCAGTCGGTACAGGGGAGTAAACACTGAAGCTTTCTTT
TRBJ2-1	many	NA	TRBV5-1	CASSLETYYNEQFF	TGCGCCAGCAGCTTGGAGACATACTACAATGAGCAGTTCTTC
TRBJ1-1	few	NA	TRBV10-3	CAIATDGTEAFF	TGTGCCATCGCTACGGACGGCACTGAAGCTTTCTTT
TRBJ2-3	NA	NA	TRBV7-8	CASSLTAGRDTQYF	TGTGCCAGCAGCTTAACTGCGGGGAGAGATACGCAGTATTTT
TRBJ1-2	once	NA	TRBV7-2	CASSLSLHGYTF	TGTGCCAGCAGCCTTTCACTGCATGGCTACACCTTC
TRBJ2-3	NA	NA	TRBV29-1	CSVEYQDTQYF	TGCAGCGTTGAATACCAAGATACGCAGTATTTT
TRBJ1-6	few	TRBD1	TRBV28	CASGGQGASVNSPLHF	TGTGCCAGCGGGGGACAGGGGGCATCCGTTAATTCACCCCTCCACTTT
TRBJ2-5	NA	TRBD2	TRBV7-9	CASSGLVLETQYF	TGTGCCAGCAGCGGACTAGTTTTGGAGACCCAGTACTTC
TRBJ2-5	NA	TRBD2	TRBV18	CASSPVRGAGEETQYF	TGTGCCAGCTCACCAGTCCGGGGCGCGGGGGAAGAGACCCAGTACTTC
TRBJ2-4	few	NA	TRBV10-1	CASIGPRGNIQYF	TGCGCCAGCATCGGACCACGAGGGAACATTCAGTACTTC
TRBJ2-5	few	NA	TRBV6-7	CASTGAGTQETQYF	TGTGCCAGCACCGGAGCAGGGACACAAGAGACCCAGTACTTC
TRBJ1-1	few	NA	TRBV18	CASSPLRDGEAFF	TGTGCCAGCTCACCACTCCGGGATGGTGAAGCTTTCTTT
TRBJ1-1	few	TRBD1	TRBV9	CASSPQTGVNEAFF	TGTGCCAGCAGCCCTCAAACAGGGGTCAATGAAGCTTTCTTT
TRBJ2-1	NA	NA	TRBV30	CALQGGSNYNEQFF	TGTGCCCTACAGGGTGGGTCCAACTACAATGAGCAGTTCTTC
TRBJ1-5	NA	TRBD1	TRBV6-6	CASTTGGHSNQPQHF	TGTGCCAGCACCACAGGGGGCCATAGCAATCAGCCCCAGCATTTT
TRBJ2-5	NA	NA	TRBV4-3	CASSQQKQGWETQYF	TGCGCCAGCAGCCAACAAAAACAGGGTTGGGAGACCCAGTACTTC
TRBJ2-1	few	TRBD1	TRBV7-2	CASSIPLPGQGNNEQFF	TGTGCCAGCAGCATACCACTTCCGGGACAGGGAAACAATGAGCAGTTCTTC
TRBJ2-5	NA	TRBD1	TRBV6-1	CASSQSRDREETQYF	TGTGCCAGCAGCCAATCCCGGGACAGGGAAGAGACCCAGTACTTC
TRBJ2-3	NA	NA	TRBV5-1	CASSLMGLSTDTQYF	TGCGCCAGCAGCTTGATGGGGCTGTCCACAGATACGCAGTATTTT
TRBJ2-1	NA	NA	TRBV18	CASSPQSREQFF	TGTGCCAGCTCACCACAATCTCGTGAGCAGTTCTTC
TRBJ1-2	few	NA	TRBV29-1	CSASGTIYGYTF	TGCAGCGCCTCCGGGACAATCTATGGCTACACCTTC
TRBJ1-2	few	TRBD1	TRBV2	CASRSVPGQTNYGYTF	TGTGCCAGCCGATCGGTCCCGGGACAGACTAACTATGGCTACACCTTC
TRBJ1-1	many	NA	TRBV5-1	CASSPGTLEAFF	TGCGCCAGCAGCCCAGGGACACTCGAAGCTTTCTTT
TRBJ2-1	NA	NA	TRBV7-2	CASSLRHEQFF	TGTGCCAGCAGCTTAAGACATGAGCAGTTCTTC
TRBJ2-5	NA	NA	TRBV7-9	CASSKRTRRGETQYF	TGTGCCAGCAGCAAAAGGACGAGGCGGGGAGAGACCCAGTACTTC
TRBJ2-2	few	NA	TRBV7-9	CASSLAFGTQNTGELFF	TGTGCCAGCAGCTTAGCGTTCGGGACTCAGAACACCGGGGAGCTGTTTTTT
TRBJ1-2	NA	NA	TRBV15	CATSRDLGREGYTF	TGTGCCACCAGCAGAGATCTCGGCAGGGAAGGCTACACCTTC
TRBJ2-1	few	NA	TRBV18	CASSPPGLSGNEQFF	TGTGCCAGCTCACCACCGGGACTGAGTGGAAATGAGCAGTTCTTC
TRBJ2-7	few	NA	TRBV4-3	CASSQDVGHYYEQYF	TGCGCCAGCAGCCAAGATGTGGGACACTACTACGAGCAGTACTTC
TRBJ2-3	once	NA	TRBV5-4	CASSFRLAASDTQYF	TGTGCCAGCAGCTTTAGGCTAGCCGCCTCAGATACGCAGTATTTT
TRBJ2-5	NA	TRBD1	TRBV5-1	CASSVYGQGEGETQYF	TGCGCCAGCAGCGTGTACGGACAGGGAGAGGGGGAGACCCAGTACTTC